This T cell receptor (beta chain) was sequenced during a study of shared clonotypes between healthy human individuals (dated by TCRdb to about 2020). With respect to the entire study: The cohort comprised two women and a few men aged 18 to 49 years. For each donor, CD4 naive and CD4 memory were each given three plates, CD8 naive was given two plates, and CD8 memory was given one plate. The study deeply sequenced blood TCR repertoires of several healthy adults to estimate repertoire size and the extent of clonotype sharing between individuals. To increase sequencing depth and limit assay-specific biases, different laboratories used diverse techniques to prepare libraries and sequence TCR repertoires. Each donor's leukapheresis produced roughly between roughly 0.94 and 9.5 billion PBMCs. Paper-wide results and their limitations: Compared with non-shared clonotypes, the clonotypes found in all four sorted-subset donors had higher generation probabilities. Sampling was restricted to blood, and TCR repertoires in tissues likely differ from the TCR repertoires found in blood. Incomplete sequencing was indicated by rarefaction of sorted-subset datasets, despite the large sequencing depth. Naive subsets generally had larger estimated clonotype richness than memory subsets. Across several donors, roughly 5.4% of naive CD4, approximately 4% of naive CD8, under 2.5% of memory CD4, and 0.3% to 0.45% of memory CD8 clonotypes were shared. Because the study included only a small number of donors, the genetic and exposure-history diversity represented was limited. Pairwise subsampling led to the expectation that sequencing depth would affect the degree of clonotype sharing among donors.

The CDR3, cysteine through phenylalanine, is 13 amino acids long. The CDR3 DNA has 39 bases and is translated from base 1. The germline V gene gives CDR1 as SGDLS and CDR2 as YYNGEE. V and J lose 1 base and 4 bases, and a span of 3 bases separates them. CD8 naive samples were obtained by positive selection for CCR7 among CD45RO-negative cells, yielding a CD45RA+CCR7+ population from which TemRA cells were excluded. The donors were healthy, HIV-negative adults who had no recently reported acute infections or vaccinations. Every donor was a Caucasian adult residing in Nashville, Tennessee, USA. Blood was collected by leukapheresis, and PBMCs were isolated by Ficoll-Histopaque density gradient centrifugation and then cryopreserved in liquid nitrogen vapor phase. Analytical flow cytometry was used to check the purity and quantity of each magnetically sorted T cell population. Genomic DNA was isolated from each sorted fraction and quantified by UV absorbance on a Nanodrop 2000c.

Using the deep immunoSEQ assay, multiplex PCR amplified TCR CDR3 regions from genomic DNA. Extracted genomic DNA from each cell subset was distributed evenly across all wells of several immunoSEQ 96-well plates, and each plate was treated as a replicate. Each replicate PCR for sorted subsets received about 210 ng genomic DNA, equal to tens of thousands of T cell genomes. The purified libraries were quantified using a Qubit 3.0 fluorometer, sized with a Bioanalyzer 2100, and then quantified again using the KAPA Library Quantification kit. Each immunoSEQ 96-well plate was sequenced on its own single-read 150-cycle Illumina NextSeq 550 flow cell. For the original study's pipeline: The immunoSEQ output contained only junctional sequences without quality scores, so filtering could not match that applied to full-length reads. Sequences were annotated with PyIR, a Python wrapper for IgBLAST v1.9, using IMGT germline references to assign V/J genes and CDR3. Any read was removed if the V/J assignment was weak (E-value above 1e-6), the CDR3 was missing, or the read contained stop codons, out-of-frame junctions, or ambiguous translated residues. V3J clonotypes were defined as sequences sharing an identical inferred V gene, J gene, and CDR3 amino acid sequence. The percentage overlap between two repertoires was calculated by dividing the number of shared unique clonotypes by the size of the smaller repertoire. Three approaches were used to assess repertoire richness: RTK rarefaction, the Chao1 estimator, and Recon v2.1 estimates of unobserved clonotypes. Generation probabilities for all TCRbeta clonotypes obtained by the gDNA method from a handful of donors were computed using OLGA. The clones in this table, taken by TCRdb from immuneACCESS, are in-frame only. Not every clone is retained; where verified, under half of the shortfall comes from an unresolved V gene, and the cause of the rest is unknown. The DNA gave D and trimming, while V, J and clone size come from that table. This sample holds about 2 million clones; approximately 94% were observed only once. The ten largest clones add up to 1% to 1.3% of the sample.

Points on this clone: Its antigen specificity is not known. No base quality values were provided; no much bigger clone lies one nucleotide off.

The receptor comes from a man younger than 35 in good health. Input material: naive CD8+ T cells sorted from blood. The label giving this sample's cell subset or site can be read as: CD45RA+CCR7+. The V and J segments used are TRBV9 and TRBJ2-6; the D gene lacks a confident call. CDR3 sequence: CASSVYGANVLTF. The DNA sequence is TGTGCCAGCAGCGTATACGGGGCCAACGTCCTGACTTTC. The full variable domain, completed from the reference TRBV9 and TRBJ2-6 proteins outside the CDR3, reads DSGVTQTPKHLITATGQRVTLRCSPRSGDLSVYWYQQSLDQGLQFLIQYYNGEERAKGNILERFSAQQFPDLHSELNLSSLELGDSALYFCASSVYGANVLTFGAGSRLTVL.